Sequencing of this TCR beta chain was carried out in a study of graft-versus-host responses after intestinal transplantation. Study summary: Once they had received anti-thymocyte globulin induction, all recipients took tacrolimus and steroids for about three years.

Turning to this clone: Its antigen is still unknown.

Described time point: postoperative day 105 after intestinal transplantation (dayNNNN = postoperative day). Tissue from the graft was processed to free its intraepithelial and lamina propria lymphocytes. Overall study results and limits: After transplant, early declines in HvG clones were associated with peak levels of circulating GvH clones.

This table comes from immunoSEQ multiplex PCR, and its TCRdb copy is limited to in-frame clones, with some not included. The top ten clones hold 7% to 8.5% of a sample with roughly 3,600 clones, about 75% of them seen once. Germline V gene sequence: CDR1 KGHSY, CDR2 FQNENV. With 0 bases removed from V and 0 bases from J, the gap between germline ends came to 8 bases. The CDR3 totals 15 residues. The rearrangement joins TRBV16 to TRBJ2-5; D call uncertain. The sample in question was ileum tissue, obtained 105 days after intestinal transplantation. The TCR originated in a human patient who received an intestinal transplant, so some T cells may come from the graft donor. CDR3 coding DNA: TGTGCCAGCAGCCAATCGGGTGCGTACCAAGAGACCCAGTACTTC. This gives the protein CASSQSGAYQETQYF.